This T cell receptor (beta chain) came from a study of OX40 agonist ivuxolimab in advanced cancers. Using immunoSEQ multiplex PCR, the repertoire was profiled, and TCRdb retains in-frame clones only, with some absent. The data show approximately 58,000 clones, roughly 84% seen once. V was shortened by 2 bases and J by 5 bases, with 16 bases between the two germline ends. Per germline, CDR1 SGDLS and CDR2 YYNGEE. CDR3 length equals 15 residues. With regard to this clone: Other DNA sequences from this sample encode an identical CDR3 as well.

Sample: CD4+ or CD8+ T cells sorted from blood, taken in a trial of the OX40 agonist ivuxolimab. This receptor was identified in an adult with an advanced solid tumor such as melanoma, head and neck, liver or kidney cancer. The chain combines TRBV9 with TRBJ2-5; D might be TRBD2 (6 bases). The CDR3 region has the DNA TGTGCCAGCAGCGTCGAAGGACACGCGGGGGAGACCCAGTACTTC. The encoded protein is CASSVEGHAGETQYF.